This T cell receptor (beta chain) stems from a study of blood T cells in healthy people across ages. V was trimmed by 6 bases and J by 4 bases, leaving 12 bases between them. Germline CDR1 reads LNHNV; CDR2 reads YYDKDF (reference sequence). The CDR3 spans 13 residues. Study-wide points: Older age went with lower TCR beta diversity per million T cells, in a roughly linear way. Fewer expanded clones and more diversity marked long-lived versus aged donors.

Combining a sample-barcoded 5' primer with a J-beta primer mix, a second PCR ran for about 7 to 11 cycles. Samples each returned at least 2.5 million CDR3-containing paired-end reads. TCRdb passed the 5' RACE reads through MiXCR, listing each CDR3 protein once. The sample consists of hundreds of thousands of distinct CDR3 sequences, just over 55% of them appearing once. Concerning this clonotype: Its antigen remains unidentified.

The chain uses TRBV15 and TRBJ1-2; perhaps TRBD1 as D (5 bases). The sequence came from a man aged 35 to 55 in good health. Sample: blood. DNA for the CDR3: TGTGCCACCAGAGCAGGGTCCTTCTATGGCTACACCTTC. Its translation: CATRAGSFYGYTF.